The 27 T cell receptor beta chains below all came from one sample that was sequenced in a study of control samples from healthy donors and cancer patients. The assay was immunoSEQ multiplex PCR, and TCRdb's table has in-frame clones only and misses some. The sample carries some 130,000 clones, less than 95% recorded once. The sequenced sample was blood. Receptors originate from a man younger than 45 in good health.

The V call is TRBV13, the J call TRBJ1-4, with unresolved D. CDR3 length: 16 residues. The V gene lost 5 bases and the J gene lost 0 bases, with 13 bases spanning the gap. Germline V gene lookup returns CDR1 PRHDT and CDR2 FYEKMQ (reference sequence). Here the CDR3 reads CASSRGRKATNEKLFF. As DNA, the CDR3 is TGTGCCAGCAGCAGAGGACGGAAAGCAACTAATGAAAAACTGTTTTTT.

V and J are TRBV29-1 and TRBJ1-1, with 7 nucleotides matching TRBD1. Trimming cost V 0 bases and J 7 bases; bases outside gene matches: 5. The CDR3 extends over 13 amino acids. CDR1 and CDR2 from the germline V gene are SQVTM and ANQGSEA. The CDR3, as DNA: TGCAGCGTTGAAGACGAAACAGGGGTTGAAGCTTTCTTT. It is translated as CSVEDETGVEAFF.

The V and J genes are TRBV11-1 and TRBJ1-1; tentative D call: TRBD1 (5 bases). Germline V gives CDR1 SGHAT, CDR2 FQDESV (reference sequence). The CDR3 spans 16 residues. V lost 5 bases and J lost 0, with 16 bases in between. The CDR3 sequence: CASSTPGPALNTEAFF. The CDR3 region has the DNA TGTGCCAGCAGCACCCCGGGACCCGCCTTGAACACTGAAGCTTTCTTT.

V is TRBV6-2 or TRBV6-3 and J is TRBJ1-5, with TRBD1 matching over 8 bases. Germline trimming cut 6 bases from V and 0 bases from J; bases unmatched to any gene: 4. The CDR3 contains 15 residues. Germline V lookup: CDR1 MNHEY, CDR2 SVGEGT. The CDR3 loop is CASSRTGNSNQPQHF. The CDR3 coding sequence is TGTGCCAGCAGCCGGACAGGGAATAGCAATCAGCCCCAGCATTTT.

J is TRBJ2-2 and V is TRBV7-9; D not resolved. CDR3 length: 16 residues. Germline V gene data show CDR1 as SEHNR and CDR2 as FQNEAQ (reference sequence). V was pared by 1 base and J by 6 bases, with 15 bases between. The CDR3 sequence: CASSLVLVPSAGELFF. DNA for the CDR3: TGTGCCAGCAGCTTAGTGTTGGTCCCGAGTGCCGGGGAGCTGTTTTTT.

The chain combines TRBV10-2 with TRBJ2-2; the match to TRBD1 covers 8 bases. Germline CDR1 reads WSHSY; CDR2 reads SAAADI. The CDR3 sequence is 16 residues long. The trim removed 6 bases at V and 2 bases at J, leaving 8 bases unmatched. The CDR3 nucleotides are TGCGCCAGCAGCGGACAGGGCATGACAAACACCGGGGAGCTGTTTTTT. Its translation: CASSGQGMTNTGELFF.

The genes are TRBV3-1 (or the pseudogene TRBV3-2) and TRBJ1-2; no firm D call. In germline, CDR1 is LGHDT, CDR2 YNNKEL (reference sequence). The CDR3 length is 13 residues. V lost 6 bases and J lost 3, with 11 bases in between. In DNA, the CDR3 is TGTGCCAGCAGTCCCCTCCGGGACTATGGCTACACCTTC. It yields the protein CASSPLRDYGYTF.

The chain has TRBV4-3 and TRBJ1-5; D may be TRBD1 (6 bases). CDR1 is LGHNA and CDR2 is YSLEER in the germline V gene. V was cut by 0 bases and J by 0 bases, with 6 bases left in between. The CDR3 has 15 amino acids. Written as DNA, the CDR3 is TGCGCCAGCAGCCAAGAGGGGGCTAGCAATCAGCCCCAGCATTTT. Amino acid sequence: CASSQEGASNQPQHF.

V is TRBV5-1 and J is TRBJ1-1; 7 bases are shared with TRBD1. Germline lookup yields CDR1 SGHRS and CDR2 YFSETQ. The CDR3 has 14 residues. The V and J ends lost 4 bases and 10 bases, in that order; junction bases with no gene match: 13. The CDR3: CASSPTETGFLAFF. The CDR3 DNA sequence: TGCGCCAGCAGCCCTACAGAGACAGGGTTCTTAGCTTTCTTT.

This clone came up once. The V and J genes are TRBV28 and TRBJ2-5; D is unresolved. There are 14 residues in the CDR3. CDR1 and CDR2 from the germline V gene are MDHEN and SYDVKM. With 5 bases removed from V and 4 bases from J, the gap between germline ends came to 14 bases. The CDR3 sequence: CASSQQEGSETQYF. In DNA form, the CDR3 reads TGTGCCAGCAGTCAGCAGGAAGGATCAGAGACCCAGTACTTC.

The chain joins TRBV19 to TRBJ1-5, with TRBD1 as a possible D gene (6 bases). The CDR3 sequence is 13 residues long. Germline lookup yields CDR1 LNHDA and CDR2 SQIVND (reference sequence). With 8 bases removed from V and 7 bases from J, the gap between germline ends came to 15 bases. The DNA for the CDR3 is TGTGCCAGTGCAGGGGCGCCCTCACAGCCCCAGCATTTT. It yields the protein CASAGAPSQPQHF.

This clone was observed a single time. This chain joins TRBV5-1 and TRBJ2-3; 8 positions match TRBD2. Per the germline V gene, CDR1 is SGHRS and CDR2 is YFSETQ. V lost 0 bases, J lost 1 base, and 1 base stayed unmatched. This CDR3 region has 15 residues. The CDR3 loop reads CASSLAGGRTDTQYF. The DNA for the CDR3 is TGCGCCAGCAGCTTGGCGGGGGGGCGCACAGATACGCAGTATTTT. Combining the CDR3 with reference TRBV5-1 and TRBJ2-3 gives the whole variable domain KAGVTQTPRYLIKTRGQQVTLSCSPISGHRSVSWYQQTPGQGLQFLFEYFSETQRNKGNFPGRFSGRQFSNSRSEMNVSTLELGDSALYLCASSLAGGRTDTQYFGPGTRLTVL.

CDR3 nucleotides: TGTGCCAGTAGTATTACACCCCCGGCCGGGGAGCTGTTTTTT. Residues: CASSITPPAGELFF. This chain joins TRBV19 and TRBJ2-2, with D uncertain. Per the germline V gene, CDR1 is LNHDA and CDR2 is SQIVND (reference sequence). There are 14 residues in the CDR3. V shed 3 bases and J shed 6 bases, with 11 bases lying between them.

V is TRBV20-1 and J is TRBJ1-6; D remains unclear. V shed 6 bases and J shed 11 bases, with 8 bases lying between them. From germline, CDR1 is DFQATT and CDR2 SNEGSKA (reference sequence). The CDR3 runs to 10 residues. CDR3 sequence: CSALQPPLHF. The DNA of the CDR3 is TGCAGTGCCCTTCAGCCACCCCTCCACTTT.

As DNA, the CDR3 is TGTGCCAGTAGTATTGGGGACCATGGAGGATCACCCCTCCACTTT. Translation gives CASSIGDHGGSPLHF. The chain is built from TRBV19 and TRBJ1-6; possible D gene TRBD1, 5 bases. V lost 3 bases, J lost 10 bases, and 16 bases lay in between. The CDR3 extends over 15 amino acids. Germline CDR1 LNHDA, CDR2 SQIVND (reference sequence).

The V call is TRBV3-1 (or the pseudogene TRBV3-2), the J call TRBJ1-1; D remains unclear. Deletions cut 0 bases from V and 1 base from J, with 9 bases between. Germline assignment: CDR1 LGHDT and CDR2 YNNKEL (reference sequence). The CDR3 loop spans 15 amino acids. The CDR3 DNA follows: TGTGCCAGCAGCCAAGATCTGGACGGGAACACTGAAGCTTTCTTT. Protein product: CASSQDLDGNTEAFF.

The rearrangement joins TRBV6-2 or TRBV6-3 to TRBJ1-2; TRBD1 matches 7 bases. The CDR3 totals 15 residues. CDR1 and CDR2 (germline): MNHEY, SVGEGT. Losses at the gene ends were 2 bases for V and 1 base for J; bases not matched to a gene: 4. The CDR3 bases are TGTGCCAGCAGTTACCCGGACAGGAATAACTATGGCTACACCTTC. It specifies CASSYPDRNNYGYTF.

This chain links TRBV12-3 or TRBV12-4 with TRBJ2-2; D may match TRBD1 or TRBD2 (6 bases each). This CDR3 region has 13 residues. Trimming cost V 6 bases and J 6 bases, with 11 bases left between them. The CDR3: CASRSGASGELFF. CDR3 nucleotide sequence: TGTGCCAGCAGGTCGGGGGCTTCCGGGGAGCTGTTTTTT.

This rearrangement joins TRBV3-1 (or the pseudogene TRBV3-2) to TRBJ1-2; D gene uncertain. Looked up from germline, CDR1 is LGHDT and CDR2 is YNNKEL (reference sequence). The CDR3 has 16 residues. V shed 1 base and J shed 3 bases, with 15 bases lying between them. CDR3 residues: CASSQALGGKDYGYTF. The CDR3 DNA reads TGTGCCAGCAGCCAAGCCTTGGGAGGGAAGGACTATGGCTACACCTTC.

The V and J genes are TRBV5-6 and TRBJ2-7; 7 bases are a match to TRBD1. The CDR3 is 15 amino acids. The V gene's germline CDR1 is SGHDT and CDR2 YYEEEE. V was clipped by 6 bases and J by 2 bases; unmatched bases: 11. The CDR3, as DNA: TGTGCCAGCACCGTACGTTGGGACAGAGCCTACGAGCAGTACTTC. This codes for CASTVRWDRAYEQYF.

The V call is TRBV5-5, the J call TRBJ1-2, with 9 bases that match TRBD1. J gave up 8 bases and V 4 bases, and 9 bases lay outside the gene matches. Germline V gene data show CDR1 as SGHKS and CDR2 as YYEKEE (reference sequence). The CDR3 covers 14 residues. The chain's CDR3 is CASSMGQGGWGYTF. In DNA, the CDR3 is TGTGCCAGCAGCATGGGACAGGGAGGGTGGGGCTACACCTTC.

The CDR3 nucleotides read TGTGCCAGCAGCGCCCAGGGTCTCCCAACCTACGAGCAGTACTTC. It encodes CASSAQGLPTYEQYF. J is TRBJ2-7 and V is TRBV7-2, with D perhaps matching TRBD1 (5 bases). The CDR3 runs to 15 residues. Germline lookup yields CDR1 SGHTA and CDR2 FQGNSA. The ends were cut back, 5 bases at V and 2 bases at J, with 16 bases in the middle.

This rearrangement joins TRBV24-1 to TRBJ2-3; the D is unclear. V lost 4 bases to trimming and J lost 0 bases, with 16 bases between them. The CDR3 has 17 amino acids. Germline CDR1 KGHDR, CDR2 SFDVKD. DNA of the CDR3: TGTGCCACCAGTGAGCAGGACGGCTACTCTAGCACAGATACGCAGTATTTT. It encodes CATSEQDGYSSTDTQYF.

The V and J genes are TRBV4-3 and TRBJ1-4, with D possibly TRBD1 on 5 matching bases. Germline V gene lookup returns CDR1 LGHNA and CDR2 YSLEER. The V and J ends lost 1 base and 3 bases respectively, with 15 bases between them. The CDR3 totals 17 residues. The CDR3 coding sequence is TGCGCCAGCAGCCAAGCCACGTTTGGGGCTCCTAATGAAAAACTGTTTTTT. It is translated as CASSQATFGAPNEKLFF.

This chain uses TRBV19 with TRBJ1-6; 8 nucleotides line up with TRBD1. After removal of 3 bases from V and 5 bases from J, the junction contained 0 bases not matched to a gene. The length of the CDR3 is 14 residues. CDR1 is LNHDA and CDR2 is SQIVND in the germline V gene (reference sequence). The CDR3 DNA follows: TGTGCCAGTAGTATGGACAGGGATAATTCACCCCTCCACTTT. Amino acid sequence: CASSMDRDNSPLHF.

This chain uses TRBV6-4 with TRBJ2-1; D is perhaps TRBD2 (6 bases). Trimming stripped 9 bases from V and 4 bases from J, with 13 bases between. Germline V gene data show CDR1 as MRHNA and CDR2 as SNTAGT. This CDR3 has 13 amino acids. CDR3 region: CASSRELYNEQFF. In nucleotides, the CDR3 is TGTGCCAGTAGTCGGGAGCTTTACAATGAGCAGTTCTTC.

The chain employs TRBV24-1 and TRBJ2-2; 7 nucleotides agree with TRBD1. V shed 4 bases, J shed 5 bases, and the junction held 9 bases outside the gene matches. The germline gives CDR1 KGHDR, CDR2 SFDVKD. The CDR3 loop spans 16 amino acids. The DNA of the CDR3 is TGTGCCACCAGTGACCCGCGGACAGGCGGGACCGGGGAGCTGTTTTTT. This gives the protein CATSDPRTGGTGELFF.